A single sample is the source of the 12 T cell receptor beta chains below, sequenced in a study of cytomegalovirus exposure and HLA in healthy donors. With 60 Vbeta and 13 Jbeta primers, the PCR was carried out. Sequencing used immunoSEQ multiplex PCR; TCRdb keeps in-frame clones, though not all of them. In the table there are over 150,000 clones, roughly 75% of which are singletons. Sequencing was carried out using PBMCs. All receptors come from a male donor in good health and CMV-seronegative.

The V gene is TRBV22-1, the J gene TRBJ2-1; TRBD2 is taken as the D call from the table, unchecked against the DNA. TRBV22-1 is assigned pseudogene status. This CDR3 spans 19 amino acids. This CDR3 is CPGSTPGTSGAKRPNEQFF. For the CDR3, the DNA is TGTCCTGGGAGCACACCCGGGACTAGCGGGGCGAAACGACCAAATGAGCAGTTCTTC.

This clone was observed a few times. The chain combines TRBV14 with TRBJ1-1, with a weak D call TRBD1 (5 bases). The ends were cut back, 5 bases at V and 2 bases at J, with 12 bases in the middle. This CDR3 has 14 amino acids. The germline CDR1 and CDR2 sequences are SGHDN and FVKESK. This chain's CDR3 is CASSAPGLNTEAFF. In nucleotides, the CDR3 is TGTGCCAGCAGCGCCCCGGGACTTAACACTGAAGCTTTCTTT. The full variable domain, its missing parts supplied by reference TRBV14 and TRBJ1-1, is EAGVTQFPSHSVIEKGQTVTLRCDPISGHDNLYWYRRVMGKEIKFLLHFVKESKQDESGMPNNRFLAERTGGTYSTLKVQPAELEDSGVYFCASSAPGLNTEAFFGQGTRLTVV.

The CDR3 spells CASSGGNSGTGELFF. DNA of the CDR3: TGTGCCAGCAGCGGCGGGAATTCGGGGACCGGGGAGCTGTTTTTT. The genes are TRBV9 and TRBJ2-2; maybe TRBD2 (6 bases). Germline V gene sequence: CDR1 SGDLS, CDR2 YYNGEE. V lost 3 bases and J lost 5, with 14 bases in between. This CDR3 contains 15 residues.

V and J are TRBV27 and TRBJ2-2, with a weak D call TRBD1 (5 bases). V was clipped by 4 bases and J by 7 bases, with 7 bases between them. The CDR3 length is 12 residues. Germline V gives CDR1 MNHEY, CDR2 SMNVEV (reference sequence). This chain's CDR3 is CASSSDNGELFF. The CDR3 nucleotides are TGTGCCAGCAGTTCGGACAACGGGGAGCTGTTTTTT.

This clone was seen more than once but under ten times. The chain is built from TRBV28 and TRBJ1-5, with D possibly matching TRBD1 (5 bases). This CDR3 spans 14 amino acids. V was trimmed by 5 bases and J by 3 bases, leaving 11 bases between them. Germline V gives CDR1 MDHEN, CDR2 SYDVKM. The CDR3 loop reads CASSKAGPNQPQHF. Written as DNA, the CDR3 is TGTGCCAGCAGTAAGGCAGGGCCCAATCAGCCCCAGCATTTT.

CDR3 nucleotides: TGTGCCAGCAGCTTAATGGGACTAGTGCAAGAGACCCAGTACTTC. Its translation: CASSLMGLVQETQYF. This chain uses TRBV7-3 with TRBJ2-5; TRBD2 aligns across 8 bases. With V trimmed by 1 base and J by 2 bases, 3 bases remained unmatched. This CDR3 comprises 15 residues. Germline lookup yields CDR1 SGHTA and CDR2 FQGTGA.

The chain links TRBV10-2 to TRBJ2-3; a possible D gene is TRBD1 (5 bases). Germline values: CDR1 WSHSY, CDR2 SAAADI. V lost 1 base to trimming and J lost 8 bases, with 13 bases between them. CDR3 length: 14 amino acids. The CDR3 nucleotides are TGCGCCAGCAGTGAGTTTAGGGGAATGAGTACGCAGTATTTT. It specifies CASSEFRGMSTQYF.

The sample holds one count of this clone. The V and J genes are TRBV2 and TRBJ1-4; maybe TRBD1 (6 bases). Germline CDR1 SNHLY, CDR2 FYNNEI. This CDR3 region has 15 residues. V lost 5 bases to trimming and J lost 8 bases, with 18 bases between them. The CDR3 coding sequence is TGTGCCAGCAGTTCCTGGGGGGGCGGGGCAGAAAAACTGTTTTTT. It specifies CASSSWGGGAEKLFF.

The chain links TRBV5-6 to TRBJ2-7; D might be TRBD2 (6 bases). The CDR3 contains 17 residues. Trimming shortened V by 4 bases and J by 2 bases, and 22 bases separated the two germline ends. Germline-derived CDR1 and CDR2 are SGHDT and YYEEEE. The CDR3 spells CASSLLLTGTGTYEQYF. The CDR3, as DNA: TGTGCCAGCAGCCTACTACTTACCGGGACTGGGACCTACGAGCAGTACTTC.

This clone was observed a single time. The chain joins TRBV5-1 to TRBJ2-5; 7 positions match TRBD1. The J call could be wrong; TRBJ2-7 is a better fit for the DNA end. From germline, CDR1 is SGHRS and CDR2 YFSETQ. This CDR3 has 13 amino acids. CDR3 bases: TGCGCCAGCAGCTTGGGCGACAGGGACGAGCAGTACTTC. Amino acid sequence: CASSLGDRDEQYF.

The chain has TRBV7-2 and TRBJ2-7; a possible D gene is TRBD1 (5 bases). Germline CDR1 reads SGHTA; CDR2 reads FQGNSA. The CDR3 length is 15 residues. V was clipped by 5 bases and J by 8 bases, with 22 bases between them. CDR3 residues: CASSPSRRQKQKQYF. The CDR3 bases are TGTGCCAGCAGCCCGAGCCGTCGACAGAAACAAAAGCAGTACTTC.

The chain combines TRBV7-2 with TRBJ1-5; a weak D match, TRBD1 (5 bases). The CDR3 has 16 residues. Germline V lookup: CDR1 SGHTA, CDR2 FQGNSA. Trimming shortened V by 5 bases and J by 0 bases, and 14 bases separated the two germline ends. The CDR3 nucleotides are TGTGCCAGCAGCCTCTCTCTTAGGGGTAGCAATCAGCCCCAGCATTTT. It specifies CASSLSLRGSNQPQHF.